This TCR beta chain was profiled in a study of OX40 agonist ivuxolimab in advanced cancers. Study-wide background: Anti-PD-1, anti-PD-L1 or anti-CTLA-4 therapy given earlier was allowed, and approximately 40% had some.

Only in-frame clones appear in the TCRdb table, and some are missing; sequencing was by immunoSEQ multiplex PCR. There are about 82,000 clones in the sample; about 86% occur only once, and 6.5% lies in the top ten. V shed 4 bases and J 4 bases; nucleotides not matched to a gene: 10. Germline lookup yields CDR1 SGHNT and CDR2 YYREEE (reference sequence). The CDR3 covers 16 residues. The receptor was derived from an adult with an advanced solid tumor such as melanoma, head and neck, liver or kidney cancer. The sample in question was CD4+ or CD8+ T cells sorted from blood, obtained in a trial of the OX40 agonist ivuxolimab. The chain uses TRBV5-4 and TRBJ2-2; 7 bases are a match to TRBD1. CDR3 nucleotide sequence: TGTGCCAGCAGCAAACCCGGGGACAGAAGCACCGGGGAGCTGTTTTTT. The encoded protein is CASSKPGDRSTGELFF. Based on the CDR3 plus reference TRBV5-4 and TRBJ2-2, the full variable domain is ETGVTQSPTHLIKTRGQQVTLRCSSQSGHNTVSWYQQALGQGPQFIFQYYREEENGRGNFPPRFSGLQFPNYSSELNVNALELDDSALYLCASSKPGDRSTGELFFGEGSRLTVL.